This TCR beta chain was identified during a study of CD8 T cells in ankylosing spondylitis. Findings and caveats of the study: CD8+ by phenotype, disease-linked clones were relatively rare in peripheral blood. Characteristic, it appeared, of ankylosing spondylitis blood was a TCR beta motif of eight highly homologous variants.

In TCRdb, the 5' RACE reads were re-called with MiXCR into one record per CDR3 protein. In the table there are fewer than 250,000 distinct CDR3 sequences, about 16% of which are singletons. As regards this clonotype: Its target is unknown.

Trimming left V 1 base short and J 1 base short, with 10 bases between. Germline loops: CDR1 SEHNR, CDR2 FQNEAQ (reference sequence). The CDR3 extends over 15 amino acids. The genes are TRBV7-9 and TRBJ1-2, with no clear D. This sequence was found in a male donor with ankylosing spondylitis. Sequences were obtained from blood, either unsorted or a sorted T cell fraction (not recorded which). The CDR3 loop is CASSLGLSDNYGYTF. The CDR3 DNA is TGTGCCAGCAGCTTAGGGTTAAGCGATAACTATGGCTACACCTTC.